What follows is one TCR beta chain and its context. Using immunoSEQ multiplex PCR, the repertoire was profiled, and TCRdb retains in-frame clones only, with some absent. The data contain 180,000 or so clones, more than 65% of them singletons. This sample is part of a study of blood T cell repertoires in COVID-19. The wider study: Collection of acute and convalescent COVID-19 samples took place in the United States, Italy and Spain. The analysed material was cDNA or gDNA that came from T cells, B-cell-depleted T cells, or PBMCs.

Ages ranged from about 18 to 100 years, with residence in more than 20 US areas. Cohorts were determined from participant-reported clinical history. Trimming took 6 bases from V and 4 from J, leaving 16 bases between them. The CDR3 consists of 15 residues. Germline V lookup: CDR1 MNHNY, CDR2 SVGAGI (reference sequence). Material for sequencing was PBMCs or T cells enriched from blood (not recorded which). This sequence was found in a middle-aged man who had recovered from COVID-19. The rearrangement joins TRBV6-6 to TRBJ1-5; D is perhaps TRBD1 (6 bases). DNA for the CDR3: TGTGCCAGCAGAGCGAACAGGGTGACGAATCAGCCCCAGCATTTT. It specifies CASRANRVTNQPQHF.